This T cell receptor beta chain was found in a study of vaccination and CD4 T cells after COVID-19. Study as a whole: Two Hispanic individuals were among six male and four female convalescent patients.

In its sample, this clonotype was seen a few times. What it binds is not known. Sequenced with the Oncomine TCR Beta short-read assay was DNA taken from cultured CD4+ T cells. TCRdb analysed the PCR reads with MiXCR anew, one entry per CDR3 protein. Of more than 10,000 distinct CDR3 sequences listed, about 30% are singletons. Germline CDR1 is SGHTA and CDR2 is FQGNSA. Between the trimmed V and J ends, which lost 10 bases and 2 bases, there was a span of 17 bases. This CDR3 contains 14 residues. Sample treatment: roughly 11-day PBMC culture with coronavirus spike peptide pools or control peptides (ViraFEST assay). Positive PCR tests dated from March to December 2020, predating US Alpha, Beta and Delta variants.

This receptor was taken from a human donor who had recovered from COVID-19. The sequenced sample was CD4+ T cells from blood, cultured in vitro, obtained after SARS-CoV-2 vaccination. V gene TRBV7-2 combines with J gene TRBJ2-5; possible D gene TRBD2, 6 bases. CDR3 coding DNA: TGTGCCACCAGTCCCGGGGGACGGCAAGAGACCCAGTACTTC. Encoded protein: CATSPGGRQETQYF.